This TCR beta chain comes out of a study of blood T cell repertoires in COVID-19. Seattle patients were enrolled while actively infected and followed longitudinally. Losses at the gene ends were 3 bases for V and 6 bases for J; bases not matched to a gene: 7. This CDR3 has 15 residues. The germline V gene has CDR1 SGDLS and CDR2 YYNGEE. The repertoire was sequenced with immunoSEQ multiplex PCR; TCRdb's copy has only in-frame clones and lacks some. This sample has 150,000 to 200,000 clones, with approximately 87% found just once. The receptor was derived from a woman aged 55-69 years with COVID-19, enrolled during active disease. The chain couples TRBV9 to TRBJ2-2; 8 bases match TRBD2. The sample taken for sequencing was peripheral blood. This CDR3 is CASSAKAGVAGELFF. Here the CDR3 DNA reads TGTGCCAGCAGCGCTAAAGCGGGAGTAGCCGGGGAGCTGTTTTTT.